These 18 T cell receptor beta chains originate from one sample sequenced in a study of brain T cells in children with intractable seizures. The time point here: blood from clinic visit 5 months post-surgery; TSC patient then seizure free. Data came from immunoSEQ multiplex PCR; TCRdb stores just in-frame clones and leaves some out. This table has about 350,000 clones, 85% to 95% appearing once. The specimen comprised peripheral blood, sampled roughly 5 months after surgery. These receptors were obtained from a boy less than two years old with tuberous sclerosis and intractable seizures.

The chain has TRBV6-5 and TRBJ2-3, with 10 bases lining up with TRBD2. V was pared by 5 bases and J by 0 bases, with 2 bases of the junction left unmatched. Looked up from germline, CDR1 is MNHEY and CDR2 is SVGAGI. This CDR3 region has 15 residues. This CDR3 reads CASSRTSGSTDTQYF. The CDR3 DNA reads as TGTGCCAGCAGTCGGACTAGCGGTAGCACAGATACGCAGTATTTT.

The CDR3 region is CASSLLHPGLAVQETQYF. Here the CDR3 DNA reads TGCGCCAGCAGCCTACTCCACCCGGGACTAGCGGTCCAAGAGACCCAGTACTTC. The chain couples TRBV4-1 to TRBJ2-5; TRBD2 matches 11 bases. CDR1 and CDR2 (germline): MGHRA, YSYEKL. The CDR3 has 18 amino acids. Trimming took 4 bases from V and 1 from J; bases not matched to a gene: 11.

The CDR3 bases are TGTGCCTGGAGTAGGGAGCGTGCGAACACCGGGGAGCTGTTTTTT. Amino acid sequence: CAWSRERANTGELFF. The genes are TRBV30 and TRBJ2-2, with D possibly being TRBD2 (5 bases). The germline CDR1 and CDR2 sequences are GTSNPN and SVGIG (reference sequence). There are 15 residues in the CDR3. The V gene lost 2 bases and the J gene lost 0 bases, with 10 bases spanning the gap.

This rearrangement joins TRBV19 to TRBJ2-7; D might be TRBD1 (5 bases). Trimming removed 1 base at V and 4 bases at J, with 8 bases between. In germline, CDR1 is LNHDA, CDR2 SQIVND (reference sequence). This CDR3 comprises 13 residues. The CDR3 loop reads CASSIGTSYEQYF. The CDR3 DNA sequence: TGTGCCAGTAGTATAGGGACATCTTACGAGCAGTACTTC.

CDR3 nucleotides: TGTGCCAGCAGCTTGAGGGGGAACACTGAAGCTTTCTTT. Amino acid sequence: CASSLRGNTEAFF. V is TRBV7-8 and J is TRBJ1-1; D possibly corresponds to TRBD1 (5 bases). The CDR3 length is 13 residues. Trimming removed 3 bases at V and 1 base at J, with 6 bases between. Germline loops: CDR1 SGHVS, CDR2 FQNEAQ.

The chain carries TRBV5-1 and TRBJ2-5; a weak D match, TRBD1 (7 bases). This CDR3 is built from 15 residues. The germline V gene has CDR1 SGHRS and CDR2 YFSETQ. Trimming removed 0 bases from V and 9 bases from J, with 18 bases in between. In DNA, the CDR3 is TGCGCCAGCAGCTTGGAGTATGGAGGGGGCTTGGCCCAGTACTTC. Encoded protein: CASSLEYGGGLAQYF.

The rearrangement joins TRBV11-2 to TRBJ2-3; the match to TRBD2 covers 9 bases. The V gene end was trimmed by 4 bases and the J gene end by 2 bases; junction bases not matched to a gene: 10. CDR3 length: 17 amino acids. CDR1 is SGHAT, CDR2 FQNNGV, per germline. In nucleotides, the CDR3 is TGTGCCAGCAGCTCTATTCCCCGCGGGAGGGCCACAGATACGCAGTATTTT. Amino acids: CASSSIPRGRATDTQYF.

This clone was detected only a few times. The J gene is TRBJ1-2, the V gene TRBV12-3 or TRBV12-4; unclear D gene. The germline V and J ends were trimmed by 7 bases and 5 bases, with 11 bases remaining between them. CDR3 length: 12 residues. CDR3 loop: CASTEVAYGYTF. The CDR3 region has the DNA TGTGCCAGCACTGAGGTGGCGTATGGCTACACCTTC.

This chain links TRBV24-1 with TRBJ2-7; D unclear. CDR3 size: 13 residues. V shed 7 bases and J shed 3 bases, with 12 bases lying between them. Germline lookup yields CDR1 KGHDR and CDR2 SFDVKD. In DNA form, the CDR3 reads TGTGCCACCAGCGGTTCGGCCGACTACGAGCAGTACTTC. Its translation is CATSGSADYEQYF.

The rearrangement joins TRBV5-1 to TRBJ1-5, with 8 bases that match TRBD1. This CDR3 is 14 amino acids long. V shed 4 bases, J shed 4 bases, and the junction held 4 bases outside the gene matches. Germline CDR1 SGHRS, CDR2 YFSETQ. Written as DNA, the CDR3 is TGCGCCAGCAGCCTGACAGGGGATAATCAGCCCCAGCATTTT. It yields the protein CASSLTGDNQPQHF.

The V gene is TRBV9, the J gene TRBJ2-1, with TRBD2 identical over 7 bases. The CDR3 has 16 residues. Germline V gives CDR1 SGDLS, CDR2 YYNGEE. The J segment lost 2 bases and the V segment lost 0 bases, leaving 5 bases of the junction unmatched. CDR3: CASSVELAGAYNEQFF. DNA of the CDR3: TGTGCCAGCAGCGTAGAGTTGGCGGGAGCCTACAATGAGCAGTTCTTC.

This chain links TRBV12-3 or TRBV12-4 with TRBJ2-3, with D perhaps given as TRBD1 or TRBD2 (7 bases each). V was clipped by 11 bases and J by 6 bases, with 12 bases between them. The CDR3 is 11 residues long. CDR3 in DNA: TGTGCCTCAGGGGGGGCGGATACGCAGTATTTT. Protein sequence: CASGGADTQYF.

J is TRBJ2-3 and V is TRBV4-1; TRBD2 aligns across 8 bases. The CDR3 runs to 16 residues. CDR1 and CDR2 (germline): MGHRA, YSYEKL. J lost 6 bases, V lost 3 bases, and 11 bases had no gene match. The CDR3 DNA is TGCGCCAGCAGCCACGTCACTCGCGGGGGGTACGATACGCAGTATTTT. It encodes CASSHVTRGGYDTQYF.

This chain uses TRBV15 with TRBJ1-5, with 8 positions matching TRBD1. Trimming took 4 bases from V and 8 from J; bases not matched to a gene: 7. CDR1 and CDR2 (germline): LNHNV, YYDKDF (reference sequence). The length of the CDR3 is 14 residues. The CDR3 DNA follows: TGTGCCACCAGCATAAGACAGGGGTTTGAGCCCCAGCATTTT. This sequence encodes CATSIRQGFEPQHF.

The chain carries TRBV4-1 and TRBJ1-1; maybe TRBD1 (6 bases). V shed 4 bases and J shed 1 base, with 10 bases lying between them. The germline CDR1 and CDR2 sequences are MGHRA and YSYEKL. This CDR3 is 14 amino acids long. The CDR3 DNA reads as TGCGCCAGCAGCCCCAGGGGAGGGAACACTGAAGCTTTCTTT. Residues: CASSPRGGNTEAFF.

V and J are TRBV9 and TRBJ2-1; D remains unclear. Germline CDR1 SGDLS, CDR2 YYNGEE. This CDR3 contains 14 residues. The V gene lost 2 bases and the J gene lost 3 bases, with 9 bases spanning the gap. Here the CDR3 reads CASSVDKSYNEQFF. The CDR3 nucleotides are TGTGCCAGCAGCGTGGATAAAAGCTACAATGAGCAGTTCTTC.

This chain uses TRBV6-5 with TRBJ1-6; 7 nucleotides match TRBD1. CDR1 and CDR2 from the germline V gene are MNHEY and SVGAGI. V trimming: 2 bases; J trimming: 6 bases; junction bases outside the gene matches: 1. The CDR3 has 14 residues. CDR3: CASSYGDSNSPLHF. In nucleotides, the CDR3 is TGTGCCAGCAGTTACGGGGACAGTAATTCACCCCTCCACTTT.

The genes are TRBV3-1 (or the pseudogene TRBV3-2) and TRBJ2-7, with TRBD1 identical over 8 bases. Per germline, CDR1 LGHDT and CDR2 YNNKEL (reference sequence). V lost 0 bases and J lost 6; bases outside the gene matches: 10. This CDR3 is built from 16 residues. CDR3 sequence: CASSQDYSRGQVEQYF. The CDR3 nucleotides are TGTGCCAGCAGCCAAGATTATAGCAGGGGGCAGGTCGAGCAGTACTTC.